Each of the 26 T cell receptor beta chains below was sequenced from the same sample in a study of cytomegalovirus exposure and HLA in healthy donors. The PCR was carried out with 60 Vbeta primers and 13 Jbeta primers. TCRdb's copy holds only in-frame clones and misses some; the assay was immunoSEQ multiplex PCR. This sample carries about 200,000 clones, 70% to 85% of them seen once, and the ten largest clones take 0.075% to 0.1%. Sequencing was done on a sample of PBMCs. All receptors derive from a boy aged 2-9 years in good health and CMV-seronegative.

V and J are TRBV9 and TRBJ2-2; TRBD1 aligns across 7 bases. V shed 2 bases, J shed 0 bases, and the junction held 4 bases outside the gene matches. The germline CDR1 and CDR2 sequences are SGDLS and YYNGEE. The CDR3 covers 16 residues. The CDR3 DNA reads as TGTGCCAGCAGCGTCCGGACAGGTTCGAACACCGGGGAGCTGTTTTTT. Its protein product is CASSVRTGSNTGELFF.

V is TRBV9 and J is TRBJ2-3; 7 bases are shared with TRBD1. The trim removed 5 bases at V and 4 bases at J, leaving 4 bases unmatched. CDR1 SGDLS and CDR2 YYNGEE come from the germline V gene. The CDR3 sequence is 13 residues long. The DNA for the CDR3 is TGTGCCAGCAGTAGGGGGCTGGCAGATACGCAGTATTTT. This gives the protein CASSRGLADTQYF.

Details on this clone: Relative to the germline gene, one junction end is altered; a read error may explain this. The CDR3 DNA is TGTTCCAGCAGCCAGAACATCCGGCGACAGGGGATTCGCGGAAACACCATATATTTT. Translated, it gives CSSSQNIRRQGIRGNTIYF. The chain couples TRBV7-9 to TRBJ1-3; 8 nucleotides line up with TRBD1. CDR1 SEHNR and CDR2 FQNEAQ come from the germline V gene (reference sequence). There are 19 residues in the CDR3.

In DNA, the CDR3 is TGTGCCAGCAGGCAAGGAGGTTTGAACACTGAAGCTTTCTTT. Translation gives CASRQGGLNTEAFF. V is TRBV2 and J is TRBJ1-1; no definite D call. Trimming left V 6 bases short and J 0 bases short, with 11 bases between. CDR1 and CDR2 (germline): SNHLY, FYNNEI. This CDR3 comprises 14 residues.

The J gene is TRBJ2-3, the V gene TRBV10-3; 13 nucleotides align to TRBD2. The trim removed 4 bases at V and 5 bases at J, leaving 3 bases unmatched. Germline lookup yields CDR1 ENHRY and CDR2 SYGVKD. This CDR3 spans 15 amino acids. The CDR3 spells CAISGLAGGVDTQYF. DNA for the CDR3: TGTGCCATCAGTGGACTAGCGGGGGGAGTAGATACGCAGTATTTT.

The gene calls are TRBV7-8 and TRBJ1-2; tentative D call: TRBD1 (6 bases). Germline V gives CDR1 SGHVS, CDR2 FQNEAQ. The ends were cut back, 4 bases at V and 4 bases at J, with 7 bases in the middle. The CDR3 covers 12 residues. For the CDR3, the DNA is TGTGCCAGCAGCTCACAGGGCTATGGCTACACCTTC. Its translation is CASSSQGYGYTF.

The chain recombines TRBV6-5 with TRBJ1-1, with D perhaps matching TRBD1 (6 bases). The CDR3 has 10 residues. Per the germline V gene, CDR1 is MNHEY and CDR2 is SVGAGI. The germline V and J ends were trimmed by 10 bases and 11 bases, with 14 bases remaining between them. The CDR3 is CATYRERAFF. The CDR3 bases are TGTGCCACCTACAGGGAGAGGGCTTTCTTT.

CDR3 nucleotides: TGCGCCAGCAGCCCCCACGGGGGTGGGAGCTTCTACGAGCAGTACTTC. Its translation: CASSPHGGGSFYEQYF. J is TRBJ2-7 and V is TRBV4-3, with a tentative D call TRBD2 (6 bases). Trimming took off 4 bases at V and 3 bases at J, with 19 bases between the two ends. CDR3 length equals 16 residues. Germline assignment: CDR1 LGHNA and CDR2 YSLEER.

The chain uses TRBV5-4 and TRBJ2-7; D remains unclear. CDR1 and CDR2 from the germline V gene are SGHNT and YYREEE (reference sequence). Trimming removed 4 bases from V and 0 bases from J, with 17 bases in between. This CDR3 spans 16 amino acids. CDR3 residues: CASSPGGDRSSYEQYF. CDR3 in DNA: TGTGCCAGCAGCCCGGGTGGCGATAGGAGCTCCTACGAGCAGTACTTC.

The V call is TRBV5-3, the J call TRBJ2-3, with TRBD2 matching 9 bases. TRBV5-3 is reported as an ORF; its role is uncertain. Trimming took 6 bases from V and 3 from J; bases not matched to a gene: 14. The CDR3 loop spans 17 amino acids. The CDR3 region has the DNA TGTGCCAGAACTTCCCAGCGGGGGGTGGAATTTACAGATACGCAGTATTTT. Protein: CARTSQRGVEFTDTQYF.

The chain links TRBV6-6 to TRBJ1-3, with D possibly TRBD1 on 5 matching bases. This CDR3 is built from 16 residues. The germline gives CDR1 MNHNY, CDR2 SVGAGI (reference sequence). Trimming shortened V by 2 bases and J by 0 bases, and 11 bases separated the two germline ends. The CDR3: CASSYVGGFSGNTIYF. The CDR3 DNA follows: TGTGCCAGCAGTTACGTCGGGGGGTTCTCTGGAAACACCATATATTTT.

To note about this clone: Other nucleotide sequences from this sample produce the same CDR3. The gene calls are TRBV27 and TRBJ1-2; D may be TRBD1 (5 bases). V was pared by 2 bases and J by 4 bases, with 8 bases between. The V gene's germline CDR1 is MNHEY and CDR2 SMNVEV (reference sequence). The CDR3 is 13 amino acids. The CDR3 loop reads CASSLAGTYGYTF. The DNA for the CDR3 is TGTGCCAGCAGTTTAGCGGGGACCTATGGCTACACCTTC.

This chain joins TRBV19 and TRBJ2-1; D is unclear. The CDR3 totals 13 residues. V lost 3 bases to trimming and J lost 3 bases, with 6 bases between them. Germline loops: CDR1 LNHDA, CDR2 SQIVND (reference sequence). The CDR3 sequence: CASSIGHYNEQFF. The CDR3 DNA reads as TGTGCCAGTAGTATTGGCCACTACAATGAGCAGTTCTTC.

The rearrangement uses TRBV6-5 and TRBJ1-3; D is unresolved. V shed 0 bases and J shed 4 bases, with 13 bases lying between them. Germline-derived CDR1 and CDR2 are MNHEY and SVGAGI. CDR3 size: 16 residues. The CDR3 bases are TGTGCCAGCAGTTACTCGGCGAACCGACTGGGAAACACCATATATTTT. Encoded protein: CASSYSANRLGNTIYF.

Details on this clone: One end of the junction fails to match germline, which may point to a read error. The chain uses TRBV10-1 and TRBJ2-7; the match to TRBD2 covers 8 bases. The CDR3 contains 17 residues. Germline V gives CDR1 WNHNN, CDR2 SYGVQD (reference sequence). CDR3 DNA sequence: TGCGCCAGCAGACTAGCGGTTCGGGGGGGATTCTCCCACGAGCAGTACTTC. Protein: CASRLAVRGGFSHEQYF.

The V call is TRBV7-2, the J call TRBJ2-3; tentative D call: TRBD2 (7 bases). The V gene lost 0 bases and the J gene lost 5 bases, with 12 bases spanning the gap. The germline CDR1 and CDR2 sequences are SGHTA and FQGNSA. There are 15 residues in the CDR3. CDR3 residues: CASSLAGGAGDTQYF. The CDR3 region has the DNA TGTGCCAGCAGCTTAGCGGGGGGGGCCGGAGATACGCAGTATTTT.

The chain employs TRBV7-8 and TRBJ2-1; TRBD2 matches 9 bases. The CDR3 consists of 13 residues. Germline V gene lookup returns CDR1 SGHVS and CDR2 FQNEAQ. The J segment lost 15 bases and the V segment lost 3 bases, leaving 9 bases of the junction unmatched. CDR3 sequence: CASSFSGGITLFF. In DNA, the CDR3 is TGTGCCAGCAGCTTTAGCGGGGGAATTACTTTGTTCTTC.

This chain joins TRBV7-8 and TRBJ1-2; no clear D. The CDR3 loop spans 17 amino acids. The ends were cut back, 5 bases at V and 7 bases at J, with 26 bases in the middle. Germline V gene lookup returns CDR1 SGHVS and CDR2 FQNEAQ. CDR3 in amino acids: CASSPKRFGDRWSGYTF. The DNA for the CDR3 is TGTGCCAGCAGCCCAAAAAGGTTCGGGGATCGGTGGAGTGGCTACACCTTC. The entire variable domain, with the rest obtained from reference TRBV7-8 and TRBJ1-2, is as follows: GAGVSQSPRYKVAKRGQDVALRCDPISGHVSLFWYQQALGQGPEFLTYFQNEAQLDKSGLPSDRFFAERPEGSVSTLKIQRTQQEDSAVYLCASSPKRFGDRWSGYTFGSGTRLTVV.

The V and J genes are TRBV5-4 and TRBJ2-2; no clear D. V lost 0 bases and J 2 bases, leaving 11 bases between the germline ends. There are 16 residues in the CDR3. Per the germline V gene, CDR1 is SGHNT and CDR2 is YYREEE (reference sequence). CDR3 amino acids: CASSLDPGINTGELFF. In DNA form, the CDR3 reads TGTGCCAGCAGCTTGGACCCAGGCATTAACACCGGGGAGCTGTTTTTT.

The rearrangement joins TRBV5-4 to TRBJ2-1; 15 bases are a match to TRBD2. Trimming removed 0 bases from V and 3 bases from J; junction bases left unmatched: 7. The CDR3 totals 19 residues. Germline values: CDR1 SGHNT, CDR2 YYREEE (reference sequence). The CDR3 spells CASSLARTSGGAGYNEQFF. DNA of the CDR3: TGTGCCAGCAGCTTGGCCAGGACTAGCGGGGGGGCTGGCTACAATGAGCAGTTCTTC.

The chain carries TRBV30 and TRBJ2-5, with D possibly being TRBD2 (5 bases). Germline CDR1 and CDR2: GTSNPN and SVGIG (reference sequence). The CDR3 loop spans 12 amino acids. Trimming took off 5 bases at V and 7 bases at J, with 14 bases between the two ends. CDR3 loop: CAWSSWAGTQYF. Written as DNA, the CDR3 is TGTGCCTGGTCTAGTTGGGCGGGGACCCAGTACTTC.

The chain combines TRBV5-4 with TRBJ1-1; TRBD1 matches 9 bases. The CDR3 spans 15 residues. Germline V gene data show CDR1 as SGHNT and CDR2 as YYREEE (reference sequence). V gave up 0 bases and J gave up 5 bases; unmatched junction bases: 5. The CDR3 region is CASSLDRGLGTEAFF. CDR3 nucleotide sequence: TGTGCCAGCAGCTTGGACAGGGGGCTCGGGACTGAAGCTTTCTTT.

The chain uses TRBV4-2 and TRBJ2-6, with a weak D call TRBD1 (6 bases). Trimming pared 1 base from V and 2 bases from J, leaving 6 bases between. The CDR3 is 15 residues long. Germline CDR1 reads LGHNA; CDR2 reads YNFKEQ. CDR3 region: CASSQGQAGANVLTF. CDR3 sequence (DNA): TGTGCCAGCAGCCAAGGACAGGCTGGGGCCAACGTCCTGACTTTC.

V usage is TRBV10-3 and J usage is TRBJ2-3; a possible D gene is TRBD2 (5 bases). The V gene's germline CDR1 is ENHRY and CDR2 SYGVKD. Trimming removed 7 bases at V and 6 bases at J, with 14 bases between. The CDR3 is made up of 13 amino acids. The CDR3 region has the DNA TGTGCCATCAAGGACTCCCTTCGGGATACGCAGTATTTT. Translation: CAIKDSLRDTQYF.

The rearrangement joins TRBV5-6 to TRBJ2-7; D may be TRBD1 (6 bases). The germline CDR1 and CDR2 sequences are SGHDT and YYEEEE. Trimming took 0 bases from V and 3 from J, leaving 16 bases between them. The CDR3 sequence is 16 residues long. DNA for the CDR3: TGTGCCAGCAGCTTGGAAGGACAGCACCGAAACTACGAGCAGTACTTC. The encoded protein is CASSLEGQHRNYEQYF.

The chain links TRBV29-1 to TRBJ1-2, with D possibly matching TRBD1 (6 bases). This CDR3 has 14 residues. CDR1 SQVTM and CDR2 ANQGSEA come from the germline V gene. Trimming removed 6 bases at V and 1 base at J, with 15 bases between. The DNA of the CDR3 is TGCAGCGTGGACGGGACACCTCATAACTATGGCTACACCTTC. Residues: CSVDGTPHNYGYTF.